This paragraph covers one T cell receptor (beta chain) sequence. What this receptor recognizes is not known. No much larger clone is present one base from it, and per-base qualities are unavailable. The entry originates in a study of shared clonotypes between healthy human individuals (TCRdb year 2020). About the investigation overall: Three men and two women, aged 18 to 49 years, made up the cohort. For each donor, CD4 naive and CD4 memory were each run on three plates, CD8 naive on two plates, and CD8 memory on one plate. Blood TCR repertoires of about 5 healthy adults were deeply sequenced to estimate repertoire size and the extent of clonotype sharing between individuals. Different laboratories and diverse techniques were used to prepare libraries and sequence TCR repertoires, to increase sequencing depth and limit assay-specific biases. Each donor's leukapheresis produced roughly between about 0.8 and 8.9 billion PBMCs. The full study reports these points: Higher generation probabilities were observed for clonotypes shared by all four sorted-subset donors than for non-shared clonotypes. Because the study included only a small number of donors, the genetic and exposure-history diversity represented was limited. Only blood was sampled, and tissue TCR repertoires likely differ from those in blood. Based on pairwise subsampling, the degree of clonotype sharing among donors was expected to be affected by sequencing depth. Estimated clonotype richness was generally larger for naive than for memory subsets. Rarefaction of sorted-subset datasets indicated incomplete sequencing despite the large sequencing depth. When several donors were compared, the shared fraction of clonotypes was 5% to 6.5% for naive CD4, 3.5% to 4% for naive CD8, 2.3% for memory CD4, and less than 0.5% for memory CD8.

The CDR3 runs 17 residues from the cysteine to the phenylalanine. Only the CDR3 DNA is retained, 51 bases long and in frame from the first base. At the junction V is shortened by 5 bases and J by 1 base; bases outside the gene matches: 8. As encoded in the germline V gene (reference sequence), CDR1 is MNHEY while CDR2 is SMNVEV. TCR CDR3 regions were amplified from genomic DNA by multiplex PCR using the deep immunoSEQ assay. Genomic DNA extracted from each cell subset was distributed evenly over all wells of several immunoSEQ 96-well plates, and each plate served as one replicate. For sorted subsets, each replicate PCR was loaded with around 200 ng genomic DNA, equivalent to roughly 30,000 T cell genomes. Purified libraries were quantified with a Qubit 3.0 fluorometer, sized on a Bioanalyzer 2100, and re-quantified with the KAPA Library Quantification kit. A separate single-read 150-cycle Illumina NextSeq 550 flow cell was used to sequence each immunoSEQ 96-well plate. The study's processing was this. Because only junctional sequences without quality scores were contained in the immunoSEQ output, filtering matching that applied to full-length reads could not be performed. To assign V/J genes and CDR3, sequences were annotated using PyIR, a Python wrapper for IgBLAST v1.9, with IMGT germline references. Reads were filtered out if the reads had weak V/J assignments (E-value above 1e-6), no CDR3, stop codons, out-of-frame junctions, or ambiguous translated residues. V3J clonotypes were defined by identical inferred V gene, J gene, and CDR3 amino acid sequence. To compute the percentage overlap between repertoires, the number of shared unique clonotypes was divided by the size of the smaller repertoire. Repertoire richness was assessed with RTK rarefaction, the Chao1 estimator, and Recon v2.1 estimates of unobserved clonotypes. For all TCRbeta clonotypes obtained by the gDNA method from a few donors, generation probabilities were computed with OLGA. TCRdb mirrors the immuneACCESS table, restricted to in-frame sequences. Some clones are absent from its copies; in checked studies, under half trace to an unresolved V gene, and the reason for the others is unknown. D and trimming come from the DNA, and the V and J calls and clone size come from that table. The sample has around 1.6 million clones on record, nearly 99% of them singletons. Of the sample, 0.4% to 0.45% falls within the top ten clones.

The donors were healthy, HIV-negative adults with no recently reported acute infections or vaccinations. Every donor was a Caucasian adult residing in Nashville, Tennessee, USA. CD4+ T cells were enriched by magnetic negative selection; naive cells were then positively selected on CD45RA, and the negative fraction formed the memory subset. Blood was obtained by leukapheresis, after which PBMCs were separated by Ficoll-Histopaque density gradient centrifugation and cryopreserved in liquid nitrogen vapor phase. Purity and quantity of every magnetically sorted T cell population were checked by analytical flow cytometry. Genomic DNA was isolated from each sorted fraction and quantified by UV absorbance on a Nanodrop 2000c.

This TCR derives from a man between 25 and 39 years old in good health. Recombination linked TRBV27 to TRBJ2-6; 7 middle bases align to TRBD1. Sequencing input: naive CD4+ T cells sorted from blood. The cell subset or site label of this sample denotes: CD45RA+ positively selected. The nucleotide sequence reads TGTGCCAGCAGTCGCCCCACAGGGGAGTCTGGGGCCAACGTCCTGACTTTC. This gives the protein CASSRPTGESGANVLTF.